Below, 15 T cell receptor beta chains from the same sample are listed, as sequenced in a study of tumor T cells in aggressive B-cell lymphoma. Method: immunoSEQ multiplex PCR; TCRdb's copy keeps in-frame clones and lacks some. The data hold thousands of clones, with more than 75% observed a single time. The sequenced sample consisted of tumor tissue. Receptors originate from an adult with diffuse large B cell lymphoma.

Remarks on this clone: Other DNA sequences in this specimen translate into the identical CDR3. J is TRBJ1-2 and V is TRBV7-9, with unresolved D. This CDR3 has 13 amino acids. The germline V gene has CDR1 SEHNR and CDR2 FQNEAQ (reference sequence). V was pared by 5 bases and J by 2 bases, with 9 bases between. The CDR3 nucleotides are TGTGCCAGCAGCCTCGGGGTGAACTATGGCTACACCTTC. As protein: CASSLGVNYGYTF.

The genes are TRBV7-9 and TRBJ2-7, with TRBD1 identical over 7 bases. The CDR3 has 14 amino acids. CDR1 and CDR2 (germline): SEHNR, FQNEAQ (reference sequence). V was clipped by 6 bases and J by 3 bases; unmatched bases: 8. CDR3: CASSAWQGDYEQYF. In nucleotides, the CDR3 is TGTGCCAGCAGTGCATGGCAGGGGGACTACGAGCAGTACTTC.

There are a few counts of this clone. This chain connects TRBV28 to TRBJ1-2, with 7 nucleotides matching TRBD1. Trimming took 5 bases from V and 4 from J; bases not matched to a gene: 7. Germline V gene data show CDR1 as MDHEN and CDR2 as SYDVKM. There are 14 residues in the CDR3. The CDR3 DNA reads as TGTGCCAGCAGTCTGGGACAGATGATCTATGGCTACACCTTC. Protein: CASSLGQMIYGYTF.

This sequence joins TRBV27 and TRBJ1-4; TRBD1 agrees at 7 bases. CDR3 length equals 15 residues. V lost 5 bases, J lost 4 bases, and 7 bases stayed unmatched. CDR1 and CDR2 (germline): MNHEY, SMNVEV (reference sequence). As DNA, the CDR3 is TGTGCCAGCAGTCAACAGGGGCGAGTTAATGAAAAACTGTTTTTT. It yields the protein CASSQQGRVNEKLFF.

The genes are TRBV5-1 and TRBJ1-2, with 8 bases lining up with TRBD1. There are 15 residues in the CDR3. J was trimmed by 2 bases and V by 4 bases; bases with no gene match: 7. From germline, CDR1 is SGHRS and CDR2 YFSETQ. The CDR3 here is CASSLSGTGNYGYTF. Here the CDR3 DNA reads TGCGCCAGCAGCCTCTCCGGGACAGGAAACTATGGCTACACCTTC.

Here the CDR3 reads CASSIRQGYNQPQHF. CDR3 in DNA: TGTGCCAGTAGTATTCGACAGGGTTACAATCAGCCCCAGCATTTT. The J gene is TRBJ1-5, the V gene TRBV19, with 7 bases identical to TRBD1. The CDR3 has 15 residues. The V and J ends lost 3 bases and 3 bases, in that order; junction bases with no gene match: 5. CDR1 LNHDA and CDR2 SQIVND come from the germline V gene (reference sequence). Full variable domain (rest looked up from reference TRBV19 and TRBJ1-5): DGGITQSPKYLFRKEGQNVTLSCEQNLNHDAMYWYRQDPGQGLRLIYYSQIVNDFQKGDIAEGYSVSREKKESFPLTVTSAQKNPTAFYLCASSIRQGYNQPQHFGDGTRLSIL.

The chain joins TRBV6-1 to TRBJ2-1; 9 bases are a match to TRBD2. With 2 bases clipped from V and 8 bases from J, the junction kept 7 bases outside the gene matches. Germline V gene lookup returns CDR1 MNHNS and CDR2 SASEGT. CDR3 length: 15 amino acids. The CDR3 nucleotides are TGTGCCAGCAGTGAATCAGCGGGAGGCAGCTATGAGCAGTTCTTC. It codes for CASSESAGGSYEQFF.

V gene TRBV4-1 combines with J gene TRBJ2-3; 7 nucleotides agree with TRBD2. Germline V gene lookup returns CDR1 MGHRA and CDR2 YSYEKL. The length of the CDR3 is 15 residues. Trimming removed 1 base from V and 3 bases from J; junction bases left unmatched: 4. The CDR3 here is CASSQVPSGTDTQYF. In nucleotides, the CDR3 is TGCGCCAGCAGCCAAGTTCCTAGCGGAACAGATACGCAGTATTTT.

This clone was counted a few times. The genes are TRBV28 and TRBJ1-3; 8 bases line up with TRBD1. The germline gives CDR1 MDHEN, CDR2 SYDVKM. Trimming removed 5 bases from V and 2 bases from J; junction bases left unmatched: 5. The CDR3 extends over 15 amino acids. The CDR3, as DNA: TGTGCCAGCAGTCCCCAGGGGGCTGCTGGAAACACCATATATTTT. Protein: CASSPQGAAGNTIYF. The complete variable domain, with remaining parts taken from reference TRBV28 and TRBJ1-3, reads DVKVTQSSRYLVKRTGEKVFLECVQDMDHENMFWYRQDPGLGLRLIYFSYDVKMKEKGDIPEGYSVSREKKERFSLILESASTNQTSMYLCASSPQGAAGNTIYFGEGSWLTVV.

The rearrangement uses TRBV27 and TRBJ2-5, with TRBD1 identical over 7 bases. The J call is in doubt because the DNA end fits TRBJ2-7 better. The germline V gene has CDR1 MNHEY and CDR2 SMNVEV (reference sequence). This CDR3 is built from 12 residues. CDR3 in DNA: TGTGCCAGCATAGGGGGCGGTTACGAGCAGTACTTC. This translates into CASIGGGYEQYF.

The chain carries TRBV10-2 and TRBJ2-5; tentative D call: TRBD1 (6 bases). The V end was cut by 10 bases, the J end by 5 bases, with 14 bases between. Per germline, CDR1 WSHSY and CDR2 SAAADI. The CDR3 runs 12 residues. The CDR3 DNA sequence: TGCGCCACTACAGGGTCCAGGGAGACCCAGTACTTC. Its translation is CATTGSRETQYF.

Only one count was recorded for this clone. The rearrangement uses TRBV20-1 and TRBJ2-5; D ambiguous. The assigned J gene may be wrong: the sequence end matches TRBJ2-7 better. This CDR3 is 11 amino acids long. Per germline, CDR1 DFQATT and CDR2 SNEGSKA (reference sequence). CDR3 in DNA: TGCAGTGCTAGACTAATCTACGAGCAGTACTTC. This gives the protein CSARLIYEQYF.

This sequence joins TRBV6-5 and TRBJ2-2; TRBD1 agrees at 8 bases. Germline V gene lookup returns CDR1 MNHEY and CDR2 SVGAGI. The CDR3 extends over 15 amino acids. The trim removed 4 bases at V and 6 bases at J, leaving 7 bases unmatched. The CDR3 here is CASSWQDRAAGELFF. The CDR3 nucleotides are TGTGCCAGCAGTTGGCAGGACAGGGCGGCCGGGGAGCTGTTTTTT.

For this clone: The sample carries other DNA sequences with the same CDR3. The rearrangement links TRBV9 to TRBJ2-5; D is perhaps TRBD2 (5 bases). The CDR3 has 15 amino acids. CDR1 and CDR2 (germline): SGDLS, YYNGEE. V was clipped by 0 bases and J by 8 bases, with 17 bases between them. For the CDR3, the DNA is TGTGCCAGCAGCGTAGAGAGCGGAGCTGGGGAAACCCAGTACTTC. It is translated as CASSVESGAGETQYF. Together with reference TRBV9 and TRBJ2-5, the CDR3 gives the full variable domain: DSGVTQTPKHLITATGQRVTLRCSPRSGDLSVYWYQQSLDQGLQFLIQYYNGEERAKGNILERFSAQQFPDLHSELNLSSLELGDSALYFCASSVESGAGETQYFGPGTRLLVL.

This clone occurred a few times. The CDR3 here is CASSYQRGGSGEQFF. DNA for the CDR3: TGTGCCAGCAGTTACCAACGAGGGGGCTCGGGTGAGCAGTTCTTC. This rearrangement joins TRBV6-5 to TRBJ2-1; 7 bases match TRBD1. The V gene's germline CDR1 is MNHEY and CDR2 SVGAGI. The CDR3 has 15 residues. V lost 2 bases and J lost 9; bases outside the gene matches: 10.